This T cell receptor (beta chain) was obtained from a study of coeliac disease. For the study at large: Coeliac patients had newly diagnosed active disease, refractory type I disease, or gluten-free diet control. The study queried TRBV7-2 bias without high-resolution HLA data. Study-level results: Largely private TRB repertoires meant most sequences were sample-unique.

A remark on this clone: Its antigen is still unknown.

This CDR3 has 14 residues. In germline, CDR1 is MNHNS, CDR2 SASEGT. V lost 6 bases, J lost 4 bases, and 12 bases lay in between. The table came from immunoSEQ multiplex PCR; TCRdb's copy has only in-frame clones and leaves some out. The repertoire has about 4,900 clones, over 65% of them found once; the top ten carry approximately 15%. The clonotype comes from a woman in her thirties or forties. Source material: lymphocytes from the gut lamina propria. V and J are TRBV6-1 and TRBJ2-2; D possibly corresponds to TRBD2 (6 bases). This CDR3 is CASSAREGTGELFF. The CDR3 DNA sequence: TGTGCCAGCAGCGCGCGGGAAGGCACCGGGGAGCTGTTTTTT.